The next 9 T cell receptor beta chains were all read from a single sample in a study of cytomegalovirus exposure and HLA in healthy donors. The study ran its PCR with 60 Vbeta and 13 Jbeta primers. Clones were sequenced by immunoSEQ multiplex PCR, and TCRdb holds only the in-frame ones, with some missing. This sample contains 150,000 to 250,000 clones. The sequencing input was PBMCs. Receptor source: a boy younger than 18 in good health and CMV-seronegative.

This rearrangement joins TRBV5-1 to TRBJ2-7; D unresolved. This CDR3 has 13 residues. Trimming removed 0 bases from V and 5 bases from J, with 9 bases in between. Germline CDR1 SGHRS, CDR2 YFSETQ. The CDR3 DNA sequence: TGCGCCAGCAGCTTGGACGGTCTCGACGAGCAGTACTTC. This codes for CASSLDGLDEQYF.

The V gene is TRBV11-1, the J gene TRBJ1-4; 7 nucleotides line up with TRBD1. With V trimmed by 5 bases and J by 7 bases, 10 bases remained unmatched. Germline V gene sequence: CDR1 SGHAT, CDR2 FQDESV (reference sequence). This CDR3 contains 15 residues. CDR3: CASSPGTVGSEKLFF. The CDR3 nucleotides are TGTGCCAGCAGCCCAGGGACAGTTGGGAGTGAAAAACTGTTTTTT.

The genes are TRBV27 and TRBJ2-2, with 7 nucleotides matching TRBD1. The V gene end was trimmed by 5 bases and the J gene end by 1 base; junction bases not matched to a gene: 1. The CDR3 has 14 amino acids. Germline V gene sequence: CDR1 MNHEY, CDR2 SMNVEV (reference sequence). CDR3 in amino acids: CASSRTGNTGELFF. The CDR3 nucleotides read TGTGCCAGCAGTCGGACAGGGAACACCGGGGAGCTGTTTTTT.

The chain is built from TRBV5-1 and TRBJ1-6; D not certain. V lost 0 bases and J 7 bases, leaving 8 bases between the germline ends. Germline values: CDR1 SGHRS, CDR2 YFSETQ. The CDR3 is made up of 14 amino acids. CDR3 region: CASSLDRSNSPLHF. Here the CDR3 DNA reads TGCGCCAGCAGCTTGGACAGATCGAATTCACCCCTCCACTTT.

The V and J genes are TRBV30 and TRBJ1-1, with 9 bases aligning to TRBD1. The V and J ends lost 2 bases and 3 bases, in that order; junction bases with no gene match: 4. The germline gives CDR1 GTSNPN, CDR2 SVGIG (reference sequence). There are 14 residues in the CDR3. Here the CDR3 reads CAWSTQGAYTEAFF. The CDR3 coding sequence is TGTGCCTGGAGTACACAGGGGGCCTACACTGAAGCTTTCTTT.

The chain carries TRBV7-9 and TRBJ1-1; 9 nucleotides match TRBD1. Germline-derived CDR1 and CDR2 are SEHNR and FQNEAQ (reference sequence). The CDR3 totals 14 residues. Trimming removed 6 bases from V and 4 bases from J; junction bases left unmatched: 6. CDR3 loop: CASSQGQGSTEAFF. DNA of the CDR3: TGTGCCAGCAGTCAAGGACAGGGGAGCACTGAAGCTTTCTTT.

This chain joins TRBV7-3 and TRBJ1-2; no definite D call. V dropped 5 bases and J dropped 6 bases, with 19 bases sitting between them. The CDR3 extends over 15 amino acids. The germline V gene encodes CDR1 SGHTA and CDR2 FQGTGA. CDR3 nucleotide sequence: TGTGCCAGCAGCCAAGGCGTGGGGAGTATCGATGGCTACACCTTC. Its protein is CASSQGVGSIDGYTF.

This sequence joins TRBV29-1 and TRBJ1-1; 10 bases line up with TRBD1. Per germline, CDR1 SQVTM and CDR2 ANQGSEA. The J segment lost 3 bases and the V segment lost 3 bases, leaving 10 bases of the junction unmatched. This CDR3 comprises 16 residues. In DNA, the CDR3 is TGCAGCGTTGAGGGGACAGGGGTGAGGGTACACACTGAAGCTTTCTTT. Residues: CSVEGTGVRVHTEAFF.

This chain uses TRBV27 with TRBJ2-7; 12 bases are a match to TRBD1. The ends lost 4 bases at V and 7 bases at J; junction bases unmatched: 8. Germline CDR1 and CDR2: MNHEY and SMNVEV (reference sequence). The CDR3 has 15 residues. The CDR3 DNA follows: TGTGCCAGCAGTTCGCCGGGACAGGGGGCGCGAGAGCAGTACTTC. Its protein product is CASSSPGQGAREQYF.